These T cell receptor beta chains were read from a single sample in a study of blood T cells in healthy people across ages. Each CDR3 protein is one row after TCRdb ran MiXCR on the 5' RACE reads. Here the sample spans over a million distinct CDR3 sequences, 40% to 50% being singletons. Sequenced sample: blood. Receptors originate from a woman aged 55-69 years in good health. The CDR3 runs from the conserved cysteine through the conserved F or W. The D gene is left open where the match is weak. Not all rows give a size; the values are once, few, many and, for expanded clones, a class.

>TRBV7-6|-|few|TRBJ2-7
TGTGCCAGCAGCTCAGGACAGACTTCTCTAGGGGAGCAGTACTTC
CASSSGQTSLGEQYF
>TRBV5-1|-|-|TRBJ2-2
TGCGCCAGCAGCTTGGAAGCGGTAAACACCGGGGAGCTGTTTTTT
CASSLEAVNTGELFF
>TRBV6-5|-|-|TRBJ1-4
TGTGCCAGCAGTTACACCGGGACCACTAATGAAAAACTGTTTTTT
CASSYTGTTNEKLFF
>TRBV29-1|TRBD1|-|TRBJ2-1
TGCAGCGTTGAAGGGGGATGGGACAGGGTATATAATGAGCAGTTCTTC
CSVEGGWDRVYNEQFF
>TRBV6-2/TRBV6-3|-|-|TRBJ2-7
TGTGCCAGCAGTTACCCCGAGCAGTACTTC
CASSYPEQYF
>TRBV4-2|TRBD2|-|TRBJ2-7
TGTGCCAGCAGCCAGTCACCACTAGCGCCTCAATCCTTCTCCTACGAGCAGTACTTC
CASSQSPLAPQSFSYEQYF
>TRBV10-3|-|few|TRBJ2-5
TGTGCCATCAGTTGGACGGTCCAAGAGACCCAGTACTTC
CAISWTVQETQYF
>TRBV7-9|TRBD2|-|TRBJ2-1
TGTGCCAGCAGCTTAGTTAGCGGGAAGAATGAGCAGTTCTTC
CASSLVSGKNEQFF
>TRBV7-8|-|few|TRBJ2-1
TGTGCCAGCAGCTTGCGACTAGAACCCTACAATGAGCAGTTCTTC
CASSLRLEPYNEQFF
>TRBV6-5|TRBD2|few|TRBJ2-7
TGTGCCAGCAGTCGGACTAGCGCAAACTCCTACGAGCAGTACTTC
CASSRTSANSYEQYF
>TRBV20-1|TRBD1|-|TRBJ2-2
TGCAGTGCTAGCAGGGGGACCAGAGGGGAGCTGTTTTTT
CSASRGTRGELFF
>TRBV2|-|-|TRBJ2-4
TGTGCCAGCAGTACATGGTGGGAGCAGTACTTC
CASSTWWEQYF
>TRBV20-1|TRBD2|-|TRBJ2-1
TGCAGTGCTAGGGCGGGAGCGGCAAATGAGCAGTTCTTC
CSARAGAANEQFF
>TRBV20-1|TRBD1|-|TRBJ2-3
TGCAGTGCCGACAGACAGGGAAGTGGAGATACGCAGTATTTT
CSADRQGSGDTQYF
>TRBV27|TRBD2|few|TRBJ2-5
TGTGCCAGCAGTATACTAGCGGGAGTGGAGACCCAGTACTTC
CASSILAGVETQYF
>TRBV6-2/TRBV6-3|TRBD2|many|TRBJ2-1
TGTGCCAGCAGTTACGGGCTGGTGCAGCGGGAGGTTACCCACAATGAGCAGTTCTTC
CASSYGLVQREVTHNEQFF
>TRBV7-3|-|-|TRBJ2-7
TGTGCCAGCAGCTTAAATAAGCCTTACAATGAGCAGTACTTC
CASSLNKPYNEQYF
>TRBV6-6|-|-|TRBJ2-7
TGTGCCAGCAGTTATCCAGGGGACTCCTACGAGCAGTACTTC
CASSYPGDSYEQYF
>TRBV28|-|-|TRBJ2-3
TGTGCCAGCAGTTCGGATGGAGGACGGTGGGGCGATACGCAGTATTTT
CASSSDGGRWGDTQYF
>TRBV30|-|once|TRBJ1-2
TGTGCCTGGAGTGTCAACGCAAACTGTGGCTACACCTTC
CAWSVNANCGYTF
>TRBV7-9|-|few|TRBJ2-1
TGTGCCAGCAACGGACGACCTTATGAGCAGTTCTTC
CASNGRPYEQFF
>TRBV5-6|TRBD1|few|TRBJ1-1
TGTGCCAGCAGCTCCGCTGACAGGGTGCATACCACTGAAGCTTTCTTT
CASSSADRVHTTEAFF
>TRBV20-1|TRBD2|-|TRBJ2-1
TGCAGTGCAAGTATAGCGGGATCTCGTTACAATGAGCAGTTCTTC
CSASIAGSRYNEQFF
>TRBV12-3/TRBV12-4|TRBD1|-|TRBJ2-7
TGTGCCAGCAGGAAGACAGGGACCCACGAGCAGTACTTC
CASRKTGTHEQYF
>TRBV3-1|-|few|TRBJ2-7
TGTGCCAGCAGCTCCACCCTTGGGGTTTACGAGCAGTACTTC
CASSSTLGVYEQYF
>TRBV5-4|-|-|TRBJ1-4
TGTGCCAGCAGCGCGAAATCGGCGGGCAATTCTAATGAAAAACTGTTTTTT
CASSAKSAGNSNEKLFF
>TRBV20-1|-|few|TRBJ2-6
TGCAGTGCTAGGAGGTCACAGGGCGCTACTGGGGCCAACGTCCTGACTTTC
CSARRSQGATGANVLTF
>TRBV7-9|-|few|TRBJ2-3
TGTGCCACCACAGATACGCAGTATTTT
CATTDTQYF
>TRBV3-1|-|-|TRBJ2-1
TGTGCCAGCAGCCCCCGGGTAGGGGCTGGCGGGGAGCTGTTC
CASSPRVGAGGELF